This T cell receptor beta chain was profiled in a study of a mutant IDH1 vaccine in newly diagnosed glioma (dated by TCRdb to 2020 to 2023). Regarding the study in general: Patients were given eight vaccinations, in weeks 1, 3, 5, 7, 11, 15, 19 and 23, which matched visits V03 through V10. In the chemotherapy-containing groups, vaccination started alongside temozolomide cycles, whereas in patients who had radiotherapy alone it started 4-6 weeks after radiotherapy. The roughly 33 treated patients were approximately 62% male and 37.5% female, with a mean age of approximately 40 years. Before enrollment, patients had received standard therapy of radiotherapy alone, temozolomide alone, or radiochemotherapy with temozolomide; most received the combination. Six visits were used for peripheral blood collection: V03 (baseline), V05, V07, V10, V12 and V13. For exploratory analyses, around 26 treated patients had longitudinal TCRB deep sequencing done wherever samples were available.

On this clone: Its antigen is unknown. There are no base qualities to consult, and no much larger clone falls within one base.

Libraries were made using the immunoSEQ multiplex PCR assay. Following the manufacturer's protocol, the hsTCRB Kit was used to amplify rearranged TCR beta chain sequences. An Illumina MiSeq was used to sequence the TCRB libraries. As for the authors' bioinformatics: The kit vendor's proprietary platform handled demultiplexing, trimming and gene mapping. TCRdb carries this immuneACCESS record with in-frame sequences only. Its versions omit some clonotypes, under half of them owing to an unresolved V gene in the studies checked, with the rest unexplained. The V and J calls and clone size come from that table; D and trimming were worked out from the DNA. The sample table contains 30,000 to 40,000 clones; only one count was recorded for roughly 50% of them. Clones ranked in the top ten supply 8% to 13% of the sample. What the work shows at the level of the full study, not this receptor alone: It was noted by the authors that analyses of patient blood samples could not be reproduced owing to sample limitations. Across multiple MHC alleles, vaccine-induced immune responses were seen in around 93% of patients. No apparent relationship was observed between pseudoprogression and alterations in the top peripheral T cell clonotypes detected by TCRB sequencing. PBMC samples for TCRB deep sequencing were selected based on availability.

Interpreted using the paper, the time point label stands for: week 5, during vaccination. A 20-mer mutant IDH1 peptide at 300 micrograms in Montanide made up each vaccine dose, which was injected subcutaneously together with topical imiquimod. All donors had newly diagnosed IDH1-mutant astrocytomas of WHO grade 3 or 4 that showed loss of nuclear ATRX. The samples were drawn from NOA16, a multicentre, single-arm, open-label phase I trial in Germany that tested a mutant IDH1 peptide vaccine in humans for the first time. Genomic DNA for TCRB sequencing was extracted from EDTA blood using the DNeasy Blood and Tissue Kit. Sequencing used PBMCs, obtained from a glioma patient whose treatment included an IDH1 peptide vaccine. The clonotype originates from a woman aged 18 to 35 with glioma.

The sequenced DNA: TGTGCCACCAGCAGAGGGGGGGCAAACTACGAGCAGTACTTC. Its coded protein is CATSRGGANYEQYF. The V and J genes are TRBV15 and TRBJ2-7, with the D call perhaps TRBD1 or TRBD2, each one matching 6 bases. CDR1 LNHNV and CDR2 YYDKDF were looked up in the germline V gene (reference sequence). From its cysteine to its phenylalanine, the CDR3 spans 14 amino acids. Just the 42-base CDR3 DNA is kept, in frame starting at base 1. V is reduced by 1 base and J by 3 bases, leaving a spacing of 10 bases between them.